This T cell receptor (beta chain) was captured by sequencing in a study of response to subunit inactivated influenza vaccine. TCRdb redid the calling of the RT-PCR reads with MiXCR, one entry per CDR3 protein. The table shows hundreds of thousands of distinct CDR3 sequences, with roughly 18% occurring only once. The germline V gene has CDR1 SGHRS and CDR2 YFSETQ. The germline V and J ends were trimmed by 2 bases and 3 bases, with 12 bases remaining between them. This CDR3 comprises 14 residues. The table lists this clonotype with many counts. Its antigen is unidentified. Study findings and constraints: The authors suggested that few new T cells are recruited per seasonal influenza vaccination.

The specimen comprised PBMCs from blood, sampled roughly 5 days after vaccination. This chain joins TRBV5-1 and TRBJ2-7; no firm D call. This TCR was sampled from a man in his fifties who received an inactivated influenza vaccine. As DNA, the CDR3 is TGCGCCAGCAGCTTCACGACTCACTACTACGAGCAGTACTTC. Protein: CASSFTTHYYEQYF.